Following are 24 T cell receptor beta chains from one sample sequenced in a study of blood T cell repertoires in COVID-19. Assay: immunoSEQ multiplex PCR; the TCRdb copy retains only in-frame clones and omits some. The repertoire includes approximately 76,000 clones, roughly 88% of them detected once, and approximately 46% sits in the top ten. Material: peripheral blood. The receptors were gathered from a human donor in a cohort sampled during active COVID-19.

The table lists this clone with a count of one. The chain recombines TRBV7-6 with TRBJ1-2; D is possibly TRBD1 (6 bases). CDR1 and CDR2 (germline): SGHVS, FNYEAQ. The CDR3 loop spans 13 amino acids. Trimming pared 1 base from V and 7 bases from J, leaving 10 bases between. The CDR3 DNA reads as TGTGCCAGCAGCTTAGTAACAGGGTTTGGCTACACCTTC. Translated, it gives CASSLVTGFGYTF.

This chain uses TRBV24-1 with TRBJ2-3; 7 bases are a match to TRBD2. The CDR3 covers 12 residues. V shed 1 base, J shed 14 bases, and the junction held 5 bases outside the gene matches. Germline assignment: CDR1 KGHDR and CDR2 SFDVKD. The CDR3 loop reads CATSDLAGFLYF. For the CDR3, the DNA is TGTGCCACCAGTGATTTAGCGGGGTTTTTGTATTTT.

The V and J genes are TRBV6-4 and TRBJ2-3; maybe TRBD2 (6 bases). The CDR3 is 15 amino acids. CDR1 MRHNA and CDR2 SNTAGT come from the germline V gene. V gave up 4 bases and J gave up 6 bases, with 17 bases separating them. CDR3 in amino acids: CASSVGAGPRDTQYF. The CDR3, as DNA: TGTGCCAGCAGTGTGGGTGCGGGACCCCGCGATACGCAGTATTTT.

In this sample, this clone turned up once. The gene calls are TRBV6-5 and TRBJ2-5, with 10 bases matching TRBD2. The CDR3 has 14 amino acids. Germline trimming cut 7 bases from V and 1 base from J; bases unmatched to any gene: 3. CDR1 is MNHEY and CDR2 is SVGAGI in the germline V gene. CDR3 coding DNA: TGTGCCAGCAACCCTAGCGGGGGCCAAGAGACCCAGTACTTC. This sequence encodes CASNPSGGQETQYF.

This clone was counted between two and nine times. The rearrangement joins TRBV5-6 to TRBJ2-2; D perhaps matches TRBD2 (6 bases). Trimming shortened V by 5 bases and J by 4 bases, and 12 bases separated the two germline ends. Germline V CDR1 and CDR2: SGHDT, YYEEEE. This CDR3 contains 14 residues. CDR3 sequence: CASRTWDFTGELFF. DNA for the CDR3: TGTGCCAGCAGAACTTGGGACTTCACCGGGGAGCTGTTTTTT.

The chain joins TRBV7-8 to TRBJ2-7, with D perhaps TRBD2 (5 bases). Germline V gene sequence: CDR1 SGHVS, CDR2 FQNEAQ. V gave up 2 bases and J gave up 5 bases, with 10 bases separating them. The CDR3 length is 13 residues. The CDR3 DNA sequence: TGTGCCAGCAGCTTAAGTCCCGGGGACGAGCAGTACTTC. This encodes CASSLSPGDEQYF.

The rearrangement joins TRBV7-2 to TRBJ2-7, with 9 bases aligning to TRBD1. CDR1 and CDR2 (germline): SGHTA, FQGNSA. The CDR3 spans 14 residues. V shed 5 bases and J 6 bases; nucleotides not matched to a gene: 8. Written as DNA, the CDR3 is TGTGCCAGCAGCGACACAGGGGGCGCCCTCGAGCAGTACTTC. Translated, it gives CASSDTGGALEQYF.

This sequence joins TRBV11-2 and TRBJ2-2, with D unclear. Trimming took off 3 bases at V and 6 bases at J, with 5 bases between the two ends. There are 12 residues in the CDR3. The V gene's germline CDR1 is SGHAT and CDR2 FQNNGV. DNA of the CDR3: TGTGCCAGCAGCTTTCAATCCGGGGAGCTGTTTTTT. It encodes CASSFQSGELFF.

The chain carries TRBV7-2 and TRBJ2-7; 7 positions agree with TRBD1. In germline, CDR1 is SGHTA, CDR2 FQGNSA. Trimming at V came to 1 base and at J to 3 bases, leaving 3 bases not matched to a gene. This CDR3 has 14 residues. The CDR3 reads CASSLGDRFYEQYF. CDR3 sequence (DNA): TGTGCCAGCAGCTTAGGGGACAGATTCTACGAGCAGTACTTC.

This chain uses TRBV7-9 with TRBJ2-7; TRBD1 agrees at 8 bases. The length of the CDR3 is 14 residues. Looked up from germline, CDR1 is SEHNR and CDR2 is FQNEAQ (reference sequence). V gave up 4 bases and J gave up 3 bases; unmatched junction bases: 5. CDR3 residues: CASSSDRVGYEQYF. CDR3 sequence (DNA): TGTGCCAGCAGCTCGGACAGGGTAGGCTACGAGCAGTACTTC.

The chain combines TRBV18 with TRBJ2-2; the D gene is possibly TRBD1 (6 bases). Germline CDR1 and CDR2: KGHSH and LQKENI. With 6 bases removed from V and 5 bases from J, the gap between germline ends came to 13 bases. CDR3 length: 14 residues. The CDR3 DNA follows: TGTGCCAGCTCCGTGGGGGCAGATACCGGGGAGCTGTTTTTT. Protein product: CASSVGADTGELFF. The variable domain in full, with the rest retrieved from reference TRBV18 and TRBJ2-2, is NAGVMQNPRHLVRRRGQEARLRCSPMKGHSHVYWYRQLPEEGLKFMVYLQKENIIDESGMPKERFSAEFPKEGPSILRIQQVVRGDSAAYFCASSVGADTGELFFGEGSRLTVL.

In its sample, this clone was seen a few times. The J gene is TRBJ2-7, the V gene TRBV27; 7 nucleotides agree with TRBD2. Germline V gene sequence: CDR1 MNHEY, CDR2 SMNVEV (reference sequence). The CDR3 contains 16 residues. Trimming cost V 2 bases and J 3 bases; bases outside gene matches: 10. The CDR3 reads CASSLGGLDLRYEQYF. CDR3 nucleotides: TGTGCCAGCAGTTTAGGAGGACTAGACCTCCGCTACGAGCAGTACTTC.

The J gene is TRBJ2-3, the V gene TRBV6-5; 11 nucleotides line up with TRBD2. CDR3 length: 14 amino acids. The junction had 1 base not matched to a gene; V was cut back by 4 bases and J by 4 bases. Germline-derived CDR1 and CDR2 are MNHEY and SVGAGI. The CDR3 sequence: CASSLGLAADTQYF. DNA of the CDR3: TGTGCCAGCAGTTTGGGACTAGCGGCAGATACGCAGTATTTT.

The chain employs TRBV1 and TRBJ1-2. TRBV1 counts as a pseudogene. The CDR3 totals 15 residues. The CDR3 DNA is TGCACCAGCAGCCAAGAAAGGAGGGTTCGCTATGGCTACACCTTC. This sequence encodes CTSSQERRVRYGYTF.

The rearrangement links TRBV4-3 to TRBJ1-1; tentatively, D is TRBD1 (5 bases). V dropped 1 base and J dropped 0 bases, with 9 bases sitting between them. CDR1 is LGHNA and CDR2 is YSLEER in the germline V gene. The CDR3 is 15 residues long. The CDR3 sequence is CASSQVDRVNTEAFF. In DNA form, the CDR3 reads TGCGCCAGCAGCCAAGTAGACAGAGTGAACACTGAAGCTTTCTTT.

V gene TRBV9 combines with J gene TRBJ2-2; 11 bases are shared with TRBD1. Losses at the gene ends were 3 bases for V and 6 bases for J; bases not matched to a gene: 1. Germline CDR1 reads SGDLS; CDR2 reads YYNGEE. The CDR3 consists of 14 residues. The CDR3 spells CASSEGQGAGELFF. The CDR3 DNA reads TGTGCCAGCAGCGAGGGACAGGGGGCCGGGGAGCTGTTTTTT.

This clone was found once. The chain uses TRBV9 and TRBJ2-5, with D perhaps matching TRBD2 (5 bases). Trimming pared 0 bases from V and 5 bases from J, leaving 14 bases between. Germline V CDR1 and CDR2: SGDLS, YYNGEE. This CDR3 is built from 15 residues. The CDR3 reads CASSVASGPGETQYF. DNA for the CDR3: TGTGCCAGCAGCGTAGCAAGCGGACCCGGGGAGACCCAGTACTTC.

V is TRBV6-4 and J is TRBJ2-1, with 7 bases matching TRBD1. The CDR3 totals 13 residues. Trimming at V came to 3 bases and at J to 9 bases, leaving 5 bases not matched to a gene. Per the germline V gene, CDR1 is MRHNA and CDR2 is SNTAGT. The CDR3 nucleotides read TGTGCCAGCAGTGAAGACAGGGAAAGTGAGCAGTTCTTC. It translates to CASSEDRESEQFF.

The V and J genes are TRBV6-5 and TRBJ2-3; D unresolved. V was cut by 6 bases and J by 6 bases, with 10 bases left in between. In germline, CDR1 is MNHEY, CDR2 SVGAGI. The CDR3 has 12 residues. CDR3 DNA: TGTGCCAGCAGACTAAGCGTTGATACGCAGTATTTT. Its translation: CASRLSVDTQYF.

The genes are TRBV10-3 and TRBJ2-7; 10 positions agree with TRBD1. Germline CDR1 and CDR2: ENHRY and SYGVKD. The CDR3 runs 14 residues. The trim removed 6 bases at V and 2 bases at J, leaving 4 bases unmatched. CDR3 protein: CAISRGQGPYEQYF. As DNA, the CDR3 is TGTGCCATCAGCCGGGGACAGGGGCCCTACGAGCAGTACTTC.

The chain employs TRBV5-4 and TRBJ2-7; 12 bases are shared with TRBD1. V was pared by 4 bases and J by 5 bases, with 10 bases of the junction left unmatched. The germline gives CDR1 SGHNT, CDR2 YYREEE (reference sequence). The CDR3 runs 16 residues. CDR3 sequence reads: CASSVGQGALLDEQYF. The CDR3 DNA reads as TGTGCCAGCAGCGTGGGACAGGGGGCTCTACTTGACGAGCAGTACTTC.

This clone was picked up a small number of times. This rearrangement joins TRBV2 to TRBJ2-1; TRBD2 agrees at 12 bases. Germline values: CDR1 SNHLY, CDR2 FYNNEI. The CDR3 is made up of 14 amino acids. The junction had 7 bases not matched to a gene; V was cut back by 10 bases and J by 6 bases. CDR3: CATMGLAGPNEQFF. For the CDR3, the DNA is TGTGCCACCATGGGACTAGCGGGCCCCAATGAGCAGTTCTTC.

The chain employs TRBV12-5 and TRBJ2-5, with 7 bases lining up with TRBD2. Germline lookup yields CDR1 LGHNT and CDR2 FRNRAP. Trimming removed 5 bases from V and 1 base from J; junction bases left unmatched: 4. The CDR3 sequence is 14 residues long. The DNA for the CDR3 is TGTGCTAGTGGTCGCGGGAGCCCCCAAGAGACCCAGTACTTC. Its translation is CASGRGSPQETQYF.

This rearrangement joins TRBV12-3 or TRBV12-4 to TRBJ2-1; 7 bases align to TRBD1. The CDR3 loop spans 13 amino acids. The V segment lost 3 bases and the J segment 5 bases; nucleotides outside the gene matches: 1. The CDR3 loop reads CASSFTGDNEQFF. For the CDR3, the DNA is TGTGCCAGCAGTTTTACAGGGGACAATGAGCAGTTCTTC.